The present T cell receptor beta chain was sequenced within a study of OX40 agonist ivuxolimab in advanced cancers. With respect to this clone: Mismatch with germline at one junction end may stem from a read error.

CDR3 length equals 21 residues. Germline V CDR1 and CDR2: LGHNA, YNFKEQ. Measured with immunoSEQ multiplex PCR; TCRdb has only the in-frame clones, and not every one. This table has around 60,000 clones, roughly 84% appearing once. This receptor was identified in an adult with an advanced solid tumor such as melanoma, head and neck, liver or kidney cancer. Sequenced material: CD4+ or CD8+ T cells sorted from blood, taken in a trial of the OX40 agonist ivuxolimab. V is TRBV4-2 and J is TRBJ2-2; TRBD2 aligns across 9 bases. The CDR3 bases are TGTGCCAGCAGCCAACCCCGGTATAGCGGGGGTCCCGGGCGGGGGACCGGGGAGCTGCTTTTT. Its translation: CASSQPRYSGGPGRGTGELLF.